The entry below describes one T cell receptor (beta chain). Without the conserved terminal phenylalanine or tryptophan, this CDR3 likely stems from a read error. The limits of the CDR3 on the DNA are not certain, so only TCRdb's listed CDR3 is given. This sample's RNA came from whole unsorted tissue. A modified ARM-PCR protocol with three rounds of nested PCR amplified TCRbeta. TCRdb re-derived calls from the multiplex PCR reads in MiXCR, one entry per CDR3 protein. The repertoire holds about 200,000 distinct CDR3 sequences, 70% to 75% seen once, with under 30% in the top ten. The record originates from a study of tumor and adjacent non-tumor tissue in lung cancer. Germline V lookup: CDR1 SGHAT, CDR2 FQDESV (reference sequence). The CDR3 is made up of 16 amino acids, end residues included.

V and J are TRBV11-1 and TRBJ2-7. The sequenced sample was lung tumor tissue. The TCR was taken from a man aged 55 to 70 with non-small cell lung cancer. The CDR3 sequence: CASSLAIRDNSYEQHL.